This T cell receptor beta chain derives from a study of OX40 agonist ivuxolimab in advanced cancers. Here immunoSEQ multiplex PCR was the method, and the copy in TCRdb shows in-frame clones only, minus some. The sample yields approximately 41,000 clones, 70% to 90% seen once. The CDR3 consists of 15 residues. Trimming took 2 bases from V and 6 from J; bases not matched to a gene: 4. CDR1 and CDR2 (germline): LNHDA, SQIVND (reference sequence). The J gene is TRBJ1-5, the V gene TRBV19; 10 bases agree with TRBD1. This TCR was sampled from an adult with an advanced solid tumor such as melanoma, head and neck, liver or kidney cancer. Here the sequenced sample was CD4+ or CD8+ T cells sorted from blood, taken in a trial of the OX40 agonist ivuxolimab. The CDR3 coding sequence is TGTGCCAGTAGTATAATGGACAGGGGGGTTCAGCCCCAGCATTTT. This gives the protein CASSIMDRGVQPQHF. Full variable domain (missing parts from reference TRBV19 and TRBJ1-5): DGGITQSPKYLFRKEGQNVTLSCEQNLNHDAMYWYRQDPGQGLRLIYYSQIVNDFQKGDIAEGYSVSREKKESFPLTVTSAQKNPTAFYLCASSIMDRGVQPQHFGDGTRLSIL.